The table lists the clone carrying this T cell receptor beta chain with a count of one. Its specificity is unknown. The sample originates from a study of cytomegalovirus exposure and HLA in healthy donors. Study summary: Most genotyped donors, 75% to 85% of around 370, had Caucasian-associated genetic ancestry. General study findings and limits: In a later analysis, compared with equally common non-associated chains, HLA-associated beta chains were more expanded. Further analysis was carried out later, and it showed several of the most significant clusters appearing linked to common viral pathogens. Presence/absence analyses rested on an assumption that sequencing depth was roughly uniform across donors.

The PCR had 60 Vbeta and 13 Jbeta primers. The method was immunoSEQ multiplex PCR; TCRdb's version includes in-frame clones alone and lacks a portion of them. The table records some 150,000 clones, around 73% of them present only once. This CDR3 has 16 residues. Germline V CDR1 and CDR2: LNHDA, SQIVND (reference sequence). V was pared by 3 bases and J by 7 bases, with 16 bases between. The chain carries TRBV19 and TRBJ1-6; no definite D call. This TCR came from a female donor in good health and CMV-seronegative. Sequenced: PBMCs. The CDR3 DNA reads as TGTGCCAGTAGTATGGGAGGGCGGGAATTGAATTCACCCCTCCACTTT. Amino acid sequence: CASSMGGRELNSPLHF.